The sequence of this T cell receptor beta chain was determined in a study of blood T cells in healthy people across ages. The V and J ends lost 7 bases and 0 bases respectively, with 17 bases between them. CDR1 and CDR2 (germline): SEHNR, FQNEAQ (reference sequence). This CDR3 has 16 amino acids. This clonotype came up a few times. Next came a second PCR, run for roughly 6 to 11 cycles, which used a sample-barcoded 5' primer along with a J-beta primer mix. One entry per CDR3 protein results from TCRdb running MiXCR on the 5' RACE reads. The sample holds roughly 1.7 million distinct CDR3 sequences, roughly a third seen once.

This clonotype was sampled from a woman in her twenties or thirties in good health. V and J are TRBV7-9 and TRBJ2-3, with D maybe TRBD1 (5 bases). The sample taken for sequencing was blood. CDR3 DNA: TGTGCCAGCACCCCTGGGGCAGGATCTAGCACAGATACGCAGTATTTT. Translating gives CASTPGAGSSTDTQYF. Supplemented by reference TRBV7-9 and TRBJ2-3, the full variable domain reads DTGVSQNPRHKITKRGQNVTFRCDPISEHNRLYWYRQTLGQGPEFLTYFQNEAQLEKSRLLSDRFSAERPKGSFSTLEIQRTEQGDSAMYLCASTPGAGSSTDTQYFGPGTRLTVL.